The rows below give T cell receptor beta chains drawn from one sample of a study of cytomegalovirus exposure and HLA in healthy donors. The assay was immunoSEQ multiplex PCR, and TCRdb's table has in-frame clones only and misses some. The data hold 330,000 or so clones, with 86% observed a single time. Sequenced material: PBMCs. These receptors were taken from a woman younger than 30 in good health and CMV-seronegative. The CDR3 runs from the conserved cysteine through the conserved F or W. The D gene is left open where the match is weak. The size field is filled for only some rows; it gives once, few, many or a size class.

TRBJ2-1 TRBV27 NA NA TGTGCCAGCAGGGGCGGGGCCTACAATGAGCAGTTCTTC CASRGGAYNEQFF
TRBJ2-5 TRBV28 TRBD1 NA TGTGCCAGCAGCCCTCCCCGACAGGGCGCACGCGAGACCCAGTACTTC CASSPPRQGARETQYF
TRBJ2-7 TRBV6-5 TRBD2 once TGTGCCAGCAGCCACGGCGGGAGGGCCTACGAGCAGTACTTC CASSHGGRAYEQYF
TRBJ2-5 TRBV2 TRBD1 NA TGTGCCAGCAGGATTACAGGGGATACCCAGTACTTC CASRITGDTQYF
TRBJ2-7 TRBV7-9 TRBD2 NA TGTGCCAGCAGCTTAGCTAGCGGGAGGCCTATAGACGAGCAGTACTTC CASSLASGRPIDEQYF
TRBJ2-2 TRBV27 TRBD1 NA TGTGCCAGCAGTCTAGGACAGGGGGCGCGGACCGGGGAGCTGTTTTTT CASSLGQGARTGELFF
TRBJ1-2 TRBV15 NA NA TGTGCCACCAGCAGACCAAACTCAGGGTCGGGTGGCTACACCTTC CATSRPNSGSGGYTF
TRBJ2-2 TRBV27 TRBD1 NA TGTGCCAGCAGTTTTACGGGGACAGCCGGGGAGCTGTTTTTT CASSFTGTAGELFF
TRBJ2-5 TRBV5-1 TRBD2 NA TGCGCCAGCAGCCCGACCGGGGGGGTCGGAGAAGAGACCCAGTACTTC CASSPTGGVGEETQYF
TRBJ2-1 TRBV7-3 NA few TGTGCCAGCAGCCTAAGACAGGCTTACAATGAGCAGTTCTTC CASSLRQAYNEQFF
TRBJ2-5 TRBV23-1 NA NA TGCGCCAGGACAAGACAGGTCCCCGGGGAGACCCAGTACTTC CARTRQVPGETQYF
TRBJ1-1 TRBV15 NA NA TGTGCCACCAGCAGAGATAGGCAGGGGACTGAAGCTTTCTTT CATSRDRQGTEAFF
TRBJ2-7 TRBV7-2 TRBD1 NA TGTGCCAGCAGCTTAGGGGCCGGGACAGGGATCGTCGAGCAGTACTTC CASSLGAGTGIVEQYF
TRBJ1-1 TRBV6-5 NA NA TGTGCCAGCAACCAGGACATGCGGGGCACTGAAGCTTTCTTT CASNQDMRGTEAFF
TRBJ1-5 TRBV4-1 NA NA TGCGCCAGCAGCCAAGATCGGGAGAATCAGCCCCAGCATTTT CASSQDRENQPQHF
TRBJ1-5 TRBV6-5 NA NA TGTGCCAGCGGGAGGGTAGGAAATCAGCCCCAGCATTTT CASGRVGNQPQHF
TRBJ1-2 TRBV11-2 TRBD1 NA TGTGCCAGCAGCTCCCCTAGGACAGGGACTGATGGCTACACCTTC CASSSPRTGTDGYTF
TRBJ2-1 TRBV25-1 NA NA TGTGCCAGCACGCAGGGGCCCCTTTCCTACAATGAGCAGTTCTTC CASTQGPLSYNEQFF
TRBJ2-2 TRBV29-1 TRBD2 NA TGCAGCGTTGATGGCGGGGGGCGCGTTGGACTTTCTAACACCGGGGAGCTGTTTTTT CSVDGGGRVGLSNTGELFF
TRBJ1-2 TRBV9 NA NA TGTGCCAGCAGCGCCACCTGGACGGGGAACTATGGCTACACCTTC CASSATWTGNYGYTF
TRBJ2-2 TRBV5-4 TRBD2 NA TGTGCCAGCAGCTCGGGACTAGCGGAATACACCGGGGAGCTGTTTTTT CASSSGLAEYTGELFF
TRBJ2-1 TRBV7-3 TRBD2 NA TGTGCCAGCAGCTCTCCGGGAGGGACGGTTGAGCAGTTCTTC CASSSPGGTVEQFF
TRBJ1-1 TRBV10-3 TRBD1 NA TGTGCCATCAGTGAGGGGACAGGGCGCTGGTATGCTTTCTTT CAISEGTGRWYAFF
TRBJ2-7 TRBV7-2 NA NA TGTGCCAGCAGCTCAGGGCGGGACTCTTACGAGCAGTACTTC CASSSGRDSYEQYF
TRBJ1-2 TRBV9 TRBD1 once TGTGCCAGCAGCGAAGGACAGGGACACTATGGCTACACCTTC CASSEGQGHYGYTF
TRBJ2-1 TRBV6-6 NA once TGTGCCAGCATGGAGGGGTCGAGCTCCTACAATGAGCAGTTCTTC CASMEGSSSYNEQFF
TRBJ1-2 TRBV5-8 NA NA TGTGCCAGCAGCTCGACAGACGCAATTGGCTACACCTTC CASSSTDAIGYTF
TRBJ1-2 TRBV5-8 TRBD1 NA TGTGCCAGCAGCTTGATCCAGGGGGCCCACTATGGCTACACCTTC CASSLIQGAHYGYTF
TRBJ2-1 TRBV5-1 TRBD2 NA TGCGCCAGCAGCTTGGAGAACCTAGCGGGAGTAATTAGAGACAATGAGCAGTTCTTC CASSLENLAGVIRDNEQFF
TRBJ1-5 TRBV15 TRBD1 NA TGTGCCACCAGCAGAGGGGACAGGGGACATCAGCCCCAGCATTTT CATSRGDRGHQPQHF
TRBJ2-7 TRBV28 TRBD1 NA TGTGCCAGCAGTCCCCTTGGGACAGGACGCGGCGAGCAGTACTTC CASSPLGTGRGEQYF
TRBJ2-5 TRBV5-1 TRBD2 NA TGCGCCAGCAGTCTACTAGCGGGAGGACAAGAGACCCAGTACTTC CASSLLAGGQETQYF
TRBJ1-1 TRBV7-9 NA NA TGTGCCAGCAGCTGGGGGACATCTACGGCTGAAGCTTTCTTT CASSWGTSTAEAFF
TRBJ2-1 TRBV21-1 NA NA TGTGCCAGCCCACGCGGTCTAGGATACGAGCAGTTCTTC CASPRGLGYEQFF
TRBJ1-2 TRBV10-3 TRBD1 few TGTGCCATCAGACAGGGGCTTAACTATGGCTACACCTTC CAIRQGLNYGYTF
TRBJ2-7 TRBV18 TRBD1 few TGTGCCAGCTCACAACTGGACAGGGGGCCCGACGAGCAGTACTTC CASSQLDRGPDEQYF
TRBJ2-1 TRBV9 NA once TGTGCCAGCAGCGTAGGGTTGGGGTCCTTAGAGGGTGAGCAGTTCTTC CASSVGLGSLEGEQFF
TRBJ2-7 TRBV7-2 TRBD1 NA TGTGCCAGCAGCCAGGACAGGGCGGCTAGGGAGCAGTACTTC CASSQDRAAREQYF
TRBJ2-1 TRBV29-1 NA NA TGCAGCGTTGGAGGGAATGAGCAGTTCTTC CSVGGNEQFF
TRBJ1-1 TRBV2 TRBD1 NA TGTGCCAGCAGCCGGGAAGGACAGGGGAACACTGAAGCTTTCTTT CASSREGQGNTEAFF
TRBJ1-2 TRBV5-6 TRBD1 NA TGTGCCAGCAGGCGGGGGATCGGGACAGGCGACAACTATGGCTACACCTTC CASRRGIGTGDNYGYTF
TRBJ2-7 TRBV6-6 TRBD1 once TGTGCCAGCACGAAGACAGGGGACTACGAGCAGTACTTC CASTKTGDYEQYF
TRBJ2-7 TRBV18 NA NA TGTGCCAGCTCACCAGGAGGGATTGCGCCCAGTTACGAGCAGTACTTC CASSPGGIAPSYEQYF
TRBJ2-7 TRBV6-5 TRBD1 NA TGTGCCAGCAGTTACCATGGACAGGGCGTCGACGAGCAGTACTTC CASSYHGQGVDEQYF
TRBJ2-7 TRBV4-3 TRBD2 many TGCGCCAGCAGCCAAAACCTAGCGGAATCCTACGAGCAGTACTTC CASSQNLAESYEQYF
TRBJ2-6 TRBV28 TRBD2 NA TGTGCCAGCAGACCCCTGGGGGGAGGGGCCTCTGGGGCCAACGTCCTGACTTTC CASRPLGGGASGANVLTF
TRBJ1-4 TRBV9 TRBD1 NA TGTGCCAGCAGCGTCCAGGGGGCGACTAATGAAAAACTGTTTTTT CASSVQGATNEKLFF
TRBJ1-2 TRBV20-1 NA few TGCAGTGCTAGGTCCATCTATGGCTACACCTTC CSARSIYGYTF
TRBJ2-7 TRBV25-1 TRBD2 NA TGTGCCAGCAGTCCAGCGGGAGGGCTCTTTCACGAGCAGTACTTC CASSPAGGLFHEQYF
TRBJ1-5 TRBV19 NA NA TGTGCCAGTAGTTCGTACACCCCTTATAGCAATCAGCCCCAGCATTTT CASSSYTPYSNQPQHF
TRBJ1-1 TRBV28 TRBD1 NA TGTGCCAGCAGAGTTACAGGGGGGAACACTGAAGCTTTCTTT CASRVTGGNTEAFF
TRBJ2-3 TRBV13 NA NA TGTGCCAGCAGCTTAACCTTGGCAGGGGGCACAGATACGCAGTATTTT CASSLTLAGGTDTQYF
TRBJ2-3 TRBV25-1 TRBD1 once TGTGCCAGCAGTGAATTGGACAGGGGTACAGATACGCAGTATTTT CASSELDRGTDTQYF
TRBJ2-7 TRBV5-1 NA NA TGCGCCAGCAGCCGGACATACACCTACGAGCAGTACTTC CASSRTYTYEQYF
TRBJ2-2 TRBV4-1 TRBD1 NA TGCGCCAGCAGCCGCCCGCCCGGGACAGGGGGCATCGGGGAGCTGTTTTTT CASSRPPGTGGIGELFF
TRBJ2-7 TRBV19 NA NA TGTGCCAGAAAGTTGTACCAGGGCTACGAGCAGTACTTC CARKLYQGYEQYF
TRBJ2-1 TRBV4-1 TRBD2 NA TGCGCCAGCAGCCAAGATATCCGGGGGACTAGCACCTATGAGCAGTTCTTC CASSQDIRGTSTYEQFF
TRBJ1-2 TRBV6-1 TRBD1 NA TGTGCCAGCAGTGAGAGGATGGGACAGGTCGGGTATGGCTACACCTTC CASSERMGQVGYGYTF
TRBJ1-1 TRBV5-3 NA NA TGTGCCAGAAGCTCGGACACGAACACTGAAGCTTTCTTT CARSSDTNTEAFF
TRBJ2-5 TRBV4-2 NA NA TGTGCCAGCAGCCAAGAATTAGGGGGTGAAGGAAAGACCCAGTACTTC CASSQELGGEGKTQYF